Listed below are T cell receptor beta chains from one sample, sequenced in a study of T cells in tuberculosis. Generated by immunoSEQ multiplex PCR, the TCRdb table keeps only in-frame clones and is missing some. There are some 40,000 clones in the sample; around 95% occur only once, and about 3.8% lies in the top ten. The sequenced material came from PBMCs. These receptors all stem from a donor aged 5-35 years with latent tuberculosis or without tuberculosis infection. Both conserved end residues are part of each CDR3. The D gene is left open where the match is weak. The size of a clone is reported for some rows only, either as once, few or many, or as a class for expanded clones.

TRBJ1-1 | TRBD1 | TRBV7-2 | . | TGTGCCAGCAGCTTGTTCAGGGGGGCGAACACTGAAGCTTTCTTT | CASSLFRGANTEAFF
TRBJ1-2 | TRBD1 | TRBV30 | . | TGTGCCTGGACAGGGGGGTTCGTCTATGGCTACACCTTC | CAWTGGFVYGYTF
TRBJ1-1 | . | TRBV6-5 | . | TGTGCCAGCAGTGGGCATACCATACTGAACACTGAAGCTTTCTTT | CASSGHTILNTEAFF
TRBJ1-3 | . | TRBV18 | . | TGTGCCAGCTCACCAGGGGGCAGCTCTGGAAACACCATATATTTT | CASSPGGSSGNTIYF
TRBJ1-4 | . | TRBV7-9 | . | TGTGCCAGCAGCCCTACAGCGGACAGCGGATTTAATGAAAAACTGTTTTTT | CASSPTADSGFNEKLFF
TRBJ1-3 | . | TRBV9 | . | TGTGCCAGCAGCGCCCCGAGGACAGATCTCTCTGGAAACACCATATATTTT | CASSAPRTDLSGNTIYF
TRBJ2-7 | . | TRBV28 | . | TGTGCCAGCAGCGCGCCCGGGACAACCTACGAGCAGTACTTC | CASSAPGTTYEQYF
TRBJ1-1 | . | TRBV6-4 | . | TGTGCCAGCAGTGACGGATACGGGGAATCTTACACTGAAGCTTTCTTT | CASSDGYGESYTEAFF
TRBJ1-6 | . | TRBV6-1 | . | TGTGCCAGCAGTGAAGCGGTGTCGGTTAATTCACCCCTCCACTTT | CASSEAVSVNSPLHF
TRBJ1-1 | . | TRBV18 | once | TGTGCCAGCTCACCACGGGGGCTTGGCACTGAAGCTTTCTTT | CASSPRGLGTEAFF
TRBJ1-3 | . | TRBV18 | . | TGTGCCAGCTCACTCGGGGGGAGTGGAAACACCATATATTTT | CASSLGGSGNTIYF
TRBJ2-7 | . | TRBV30 | . | TGTGCCTGGAGGGCTAGTTCGTTCTACGAGCAGTACTTC | CAWRASSFYEQYF
TRBJ2-7 | . | TRBV5-1 | . | TGCGCCAGCAGCTTGGGGGCAGGCTCCTACGAGCAGTACTTC | CASSLGAGSYEQYF
TRBJ1-2 | TRBD1 | TRBV6-6 | . | TGTGCCAGCAGTTACTCCGGGACAGGTATTGGATATGGCTACACCTTC | CASSYSGTGIGYGYTF
TRBJ1-1 | TRBD1 | TRBV5-4 | . | TGTGCCAGCAGGGCCGGGACAGGGAGCACTGAAGCTTTCTTT | CASRAGTGSTEAFF
TRBJ1-6 | . | TRBV7-2 | . | TGTGCCAGCAGCTTAGAGCGGGGGGAACAATCACCCCTCCACTTT | CASSLERGEQSPLHF
TRBJ2-7 | TRBD1 | TRBV18 | . | TGTGCCAGCTCACCGACGGGACAGACCTACGAGCAGTACTTC | CASSPTGQTYEQYF
TRBJ2-5 | TRBD2 | TRBV6-1 | . | TGTGCCAGCAGTGCCTTACGGGGAGCGGGGTCTAAAGAGACCCAGTACTTC | CASSALRGAGSKETQYF
TRBJ1-2 | . | TRBV30 | . | TGTGCCCGAGGGATCGTCGGTATCATGAAGCCCTACACCTTC | CARGIVGIMKPYTF
TRBJ2-1 | TRBD2 | TRBV25-1 | . | TGTGCCAGCAGTGAAGCGGGGGGGTTCTCCAATGAGCAGTTCTTC | CASSEAGGFSNEQFF
TRBJ1-5 | . | TRBV27 | . | TGTGCCAGCAGTTTACTAGGCGGAAATCAGCCCCAGCATTTT | CASSLLGGNQPQHF
TRBJ1-3 | TRBD1 | TRBV28 | . | TGTGCCAGCAGCGGACAGGGGGCGAGGCACACCATATATTTT | CASSGQGARHTIYF
TRBJ2-5 | TRBD1 | TRBV5-4 | . | TGTGCCAGCAGCGGGACCACAGGGGGACGGCAAGAGACCCAGTACTTC | CASSGTTGGRQETQYF
TRBJ2-5 | TRBD2 | TRBV4-1 | . | TGCGCCAGCAGCCGTACTGACCACTCCGGGGGGGAACGAGAGACCCAGTACTTC | CASSRTDHSGGERETQYF
TRBJ1-4 | . | TRBV28 | . | TGTGCCAGCAGTTCCCGACAGTCCCCAACTAATGAAAAACTGTTTTTT | CASSSRQSPTNEKLFF
TRBJ2-7 | TRBD2 | TRBV11-2 | . | TGTGCCAGCAGCTTGGCAGGCGGGGGGGCAGAAGAGCAGTACTTC | CASSLAGGGAEEQYF
TRBJ1-2 | TRBD1 | TRBV18 | . | TGTGCCAGCTCACCGACAGGGCTTGGCTACACCTTC | CASSPTGLGYTF
TRBJ2-7 | TRBD2 | TRBV5-1 | . | TGCGCCAGCAGCTTATTTAGCGGGGTCAGACACTACGAGCAGTACTTC | CASSLFSGVRHYEQYF
TRBJ2-6 | . | TRBV30 | . | TGTGCCTGGAAGGGGGTCCCGGGGGCCAACGTCCTGACTTTC | CAWKGVPGANVLTF
TRBJ2-7 | TRBD1 | TRBV19 | . | TGTGCCAGTAGTAAATCGACAGGGCCCGAGCAGTACTTC | CASSKSTGPEQYF
TRBJ2-7 | TRBD1 | TRBV11-2 | . | TGTGCCAGCAGCTTAGGAAAAACATCCGGGACAGGACTCCTCTACGAGCAGTACTTC | CASSLGKTSGTGLLYEQYF
TRBJ1-4 | TRBD1 | TRBV9 | once | TGTGCCAGCAGCGCCCGCCAGGGACAGGGAGGTGAAAAACTGTTTTTT | CASSARQGQGGEKLFF
TRBJ2-7 | . | TRBV5-1 | . | TGCGCCAGCAGCCATAGCGGATACTACGAGCAGTACTTC | CASSHSGYYEQYF
TRBJ2-1 | TRBD2 | TRBV5-1 | . | TGCGCCAGCAGCCCGAGGACTAGCGGGCTCCACAATGAGCAGTTCTTC | CASSPRTSGLHNEQFF
TRBJ2-1 | TRBD2 | TRBV6-1 | . | TGTGCCAGCAGTGAAAGGCTAGCGGGGGGACCCCCATACAATGAGCAGTTCTTC | CASSERLAGGPPYNEQFF
TRBJ1-5 | TRBD1 | TRBV12-5 | . | TGTGCTAGTGGTTTGCCTGAAAACAGGACAGGCGGTAGCAATCAGCCCCAGCATTTT | CASGLPENRTGGSNQPQHF
TRBJ2-5 | . | TRBV5-1 | once | TGCGCCAGCAGCTTGGGTCAGGGAATGGAGACCCAGTACTTC | CASSLGQGMETQYF
TRBJ2-6 | TRBD1 | TRBV6-4 | . | TGTGCCAGCAGTGTTGCCGGGACAGGGTTCGAGGGGGCCAACGTCCTGACTTTC | CASSVAGTGFEGANVLTF
TRBJ1-1 | . | TRBV30 | . | TGTGCCTGGAGTTCCAAGGGGGTTAGAAACACTGAAGCTTTCTTT | CAWSSKGVRNTEAFF